The 12 T cell receptor beta chains below come from one sample, sequenced in a study of blood T cell repertoires in COVID-19. The data were produced by immunoSEQ multiplex PCR, yet TCRdb's version contains in-frame clones alone and is incomplete. The profile shows approximately 270,000 clones, approximately 85% of them singletons. The sequencing sample was made of peripheral blood. The source of these receptors is a woman aged 70-85 years with acute or convalescent COVID-19.

V is TRBV24-1 and J is TRBJ1-2; D uncertain. The CDR3 length is 11 residues. Looked up from germline, CDR1 is KGHDR and CDR2 is SFDVKD. V was pared by 2 bases and J by 8 bases, with 5 bases between. CDR3 in amino acids: CATSDSRGYTF. In DNA, the CDR3 is TGTGCCACCAGTGATTCGAGGGGCTACACCTTC.

The gene calls are TRBV3-1 (or the pseudogene TRBV3-2) and TRBJ1-5; no clear D. Germline-derived CDR1 and CDR2 are LGHDT and YNNKEL (reference sequence). The CDR3 covers 12 residues. Trimming stripped 5 bases from V and 2 bases from J, with 4 bases between. DNA for the CDR3: TGTGCCAGCAGCTCTCGCAATCAGCCCCAGCATTTT. Translation gives CASSSRNQPQHF.

V gene TRBV5-1 combines with J gene TRBJ2-1; 7 bases map to TRBD2. V was clipped by 6 bases and J by 5 bases; unmatched bases: 5. The CDR3 has 13 residues. Germline V gives CDR1 SGHRS, CDR2 YFSETQ. CDR3 sequence: CASMASGNNEQFF. CDR3 in DNA: TGCGCCAGCATGGCTAGCGGAAACAATGAGCAGTTCTTC.

The chain uses TRBV2 and TRBJ1-1; D may be TRBD1 (5 bases). Germline V lookup: CDR1 SNHLY, CDR2 FYNNEI. The CDR3 covers 15 residues. The V gene lost 4 bases and the J gene lost 4 bases, with 16 bases spanning the gap. The CDR3 loop is CASSVAGHGATEAFF. In DNA, the CDR3 is TGTGCCAGCAGTGTGGCGGGGCATGGGGCCACTGAAGCTTTCTTT.

This clone showed up just a few times. This chain links TRBV10-3 with TRBJ2-3; D perhaps matches TRBD1 (5 bases). Trimming removed 6 bases at V and 0 bases at J, with 10 bases between. There are 14 residues in the CDR3. Germline V gives CDR1 ENHRY, CDR2 SYGVKD. The CDR3 region is CAISPTVSTDTQYF. In DNA form, the CDR3 reads TGTGCCATCAGCCCGACAGTTAGCACAGATACGCAGTATTTT.

V gene TRBV6-5 combines with J gene TRBJ2-7, with TRBD1 matching over 10 bases. The V gene end was trimmed by 8 bases and the J gene end by 3 bases; junction bases not matched to a gene: 4. Germline CDR1 MNHEY, CDR2 SVGAGI. CDR3 size: 13 residues. CDR3 sequence: CASLRDRGYEQYF. CDR3 DNA: TGTGCCAGCCTTCGGGACAGGGGCTACGAGCAGTACTTC.

The rearrangement uses TRBV10-3 and TRBJ2-5, with 10 bases fitting TRBD2. CDR1 and CDR2 (germline): ENHRY, SYGVKD. The CDR3 totals 14 residues. With V trimmed by 5 bases and J by 2 bases, 2 bases remained unmatched. The CDR3 region is CAISLSGGQETQYF. In DNA, the CDR3 is TGTGCCATCAGTCTTAGCGGGGGGCAAGAGACCCAGTACTTC.

The chain couples TRBV19 to TRBJ1-2, with D possibly being TRBD1 (6 bases). The germline gives CDR1 LNHDA, CDR2 SQIVND (reference sequence). Trimming removed 6 bases from V and 2 bases from J, with 16 bases in between. The CDR3 contains 15 residues. CDR3 sequence reads: CASSLSRTANYGYTF. The DNA for the CDR3 is TGTGCCAGTAGCCTCTCCCGGACAGCGAACTATGGCTACACCTTC.

The CDR3 DNA reads TGCGCCAGCAGCTTGGTTTCCGACAGGGGGCTTGGCTACACCTTC. This codes for CASSLVSDRGLGYTF. The chain is built from TRBV5-1 and TRBJ1-2; TRBD1 agrees at 10 bases. V lost 0 bases to trimming and J lost 7 bases; unmatched junction nucleotides: 6. CDR1 is SGHRS, CDR2 YFSETQ, per germline. The CDR3 loop spans 15 amino acids.

V gene TRBV6-5 combines with J gene TRBJ2-2; 9 bases line up with TRBD2. Germline V gives CDR1 MNHEY, CDR2 SVGAGI. The CDR3 is made up of 15 amino acids. Trimming removed 5 bases from V and 3 bases from J; junction bases left unmatched: 4. CDR3 nucleotides: TGTGCCAGCAGTCGCGGGGGGGACTACACCGGGGAGCTGTTTTTT. This gives the protein CASSRGGDYTGELFF.

This rearrangement joins TRBV10-3 to TRBJ2-7; D possibly corresponds to TRBD1 (5 bases). Per germline, CDR1 ENHRY and CDR2 SYGVKD. The CDR3 contains 14 residues. Trimming took off 0 bases at V and 3 bases at J, with 9 bases between the two ends. CDR3 DNA: TGTGCCATCAGTGAGTCCATCGGACACTACGAGCAGTACTTC. Translated, it gives CAISESIGHYEQYF.

This clone showed up just a few times. The chain uses TRBV6-5 and TRBJ2-6, with D perhaps matching TRBD2 (6 bases). The CDR3 extends over 15 amino acids. The V gene lost 6 bases and the J gene lost 0 bases, with 9 bases spanning the gap. Germline V CDR1 and CDR2: MNHEY, SVGAGI. In DNA, the CDR3 is TGTGCCAGCAGATCCGGGGGCTCTGGGGCCAACGTCCTGACTTTC. Encoded protein: CASRSGGSGANVLTF.